This passage covers 32 T cell receptor beta chains from one sample sequenced in a study of tumour-infiltrating T cells in Burkitt lymphoma. Clones were sequenced by immunoSEQ multiplex PCR, and TCRdb holds only the in-frame ones, with some missing. Counted here are around 50,000 clones, roughly 30% occurring once; the ten biggest clones make up 2.9%. The sample consisted of tumor tissue. The receptors come from a human donor with Burkitt lymphoma.

This clone was counted between two and nine times. DNA for the CDR3: TGTGCCAGCAGTTACTCCGGGACAGGAGGCTATGGCTACACCTTC. Residues: CASSYSGTGGYGYTF. The chain recombines TRBV6-5 with TRBJ1-2, with 8 bases matching TRBD1. After removal of 0 bases from V and 4 bases from J, the junction contained 4 bases not matched to a gene. The germline V gene has CDR1 MNHEY and CDR2 SVGAGI. This CDR3 has 15 residues.

This chain links TRBV2 with TRBJ1-2, with 7 bases fitting TRBD1. There are 13 residues in the CDR3. Germline trimming cut 4 bases from V and 5 bases from J; bases unmatched to any gene: 4. Germline loops: CDR1 SNHLY, CDR2 FYNNEI. The CDR3: CASSGDRKYGYTF. The CDR3 nucleotides read TGTGCCAGCAGTGGGGACAGAAAATATGGCTACACCTTC.

This chain uses TRBV7-7 with TRBJ2-2; D gene unclear. The CDR3 sequence is 14 residues long. Germline V gene lookup returns CDR1 SSHAT and CDR2 FNYEAQ (reference sequence). Trimming stripped 2 bases from V and 6 bases from J, with 10 bases between. The CDR3 region is CASSLSWAPGELFF. The CDR3 nucleotides read TGTGCCAGCAGCTTATCATGGGCTCCCGGGGAGCTGTTTTTT.

The rearrangement links TRBV19 to TRBJ2-1; 7 nucleotides match TRBD2. From germline, CDR1 is LNHDA and CDR2 SQIVND (reference sequence). Trimming removed 6 bases from V and 5 bases from J; junction bases left unmatched: 10. This CDR3 contains 15 residues. The CDR3 DNA is TGTGCCAGTAGGACGATGGGGGGGGTACACAATGAGCAGTTCTTC. Protein product: CASRTMGGVHNEQFF.

This clone was detected only a few times. This chain links TRBV30 with TRBJ2-5; TRBD2 is a possible D gene (7 bases). The CDR3 is 13 residues long. V lost 3 bases to trimming and J lost 5 bases, with 13 bases between them. CDR1 and CDR2 (germline): GTSNPN, SVGIG (reference sequence). The CDR3 DNA sequence: TGTGCCTGGAGGGGCGGGGGCCGGGAGACCCAGTACTTC. Translating gives CAWRGGGRETQYF.

The rearrangement joins TRBV5-4 to TRBJ1-4; D is undetermined. From germline, CDR1 is SGHNT and CDR2 YYREEE (reference sequence). CDR3 length: 13 residues. Trimming cost V 3 bases and J 5 bases, with 8 bases left between them. The CDR3 DNA reads TGTGCCAGCAGCTCCCGAGAAAATGAAAAACTGTTTTTT. Protein sequence: CASSSRENEKLFF.

This clone was observed a few times. The gene calls are TRBV6-5 and TRBJ2-3; perhaps D is TRBD1 or TRBD2 (5 bases each). The V gene lost 4 bases and the J gene lost 11 bases, with 13 bases spanning the gap. The germline CDR1 and CDR2 sequences are MNHEY and SVGAGI. The CDR3 loop spans 12 amino acids. The CDR3 loop reads CASSSPGTGQYF. For the CDR3, the DNA is TGTGCCAGCAGTTCCCCCGGGACGGGGCAGTATTTT.

This sequence joins TRBV5-1 and TRBJ2-1; unclear D gene. V was shortened by 0 bases and J by 3 bases, with 13 bases between the two germline ends. The CDR3 length is 16 residues. Germline values: CDR1 SGHRS, CDR2 YFSETQ. DNA for the CDR3: TGCGCCAGCAGCTTGGCTCCCCCTGGGCTCTACAATGAGCAGTTCTTC. Residues: CASSLAPPGLYNEQFF.

The J gene is TRBJ2-6, the V gene TRBV27, with D possibly TRBD1 on 6 matching bases. Germline V lookup: CDR1 MNHEY, CDR2 SMNVEV (reference sequence). The CDR3 is 17 amino acids. V shed 3 bases and J shed 0 bases, with 12 bases lying between them. The CDR3 DNA reads TGTGCCAGCAGTTTCACAGGGTTGGCCTCTGGGGCCAACGTCCTGACTTTC. Translated: CASSFTGLASGANVLTF.

The chain joins TRBV19 to TRBJ2-7; D may match TRBD1 or TRBD2 (5 bases each). The ends were cut back, 5 bases at V and 0 bases at J, with 11 bases in the middle. Germline CDR1 reads LNHDA; CDR2 reads SQIVND (reference sequence). The CDR3 length is 14 residues. The CDR3 spells CASSESGSSYEQYF. The CDR3 nucleotides are TGTGCCAGTAGTGAGTCAGGGAGCTCCTACGAGCAGTACTTC.

This clone appeared a few times. V is TRBV9 and J is TRBJ1-6, with D possibly TRBD1 on 6 matching bases. The CDR3 loop spans 15 amino acids. In germline, CDR1 is SGDLS, CDR2 YYNGEE. V shed 4 bases and J shed 6 bases, with 14 bases lying between them. The CDR3 coding sequence is TGTGCCAGCAGCCCCCATTACAGGGCTAATTCACCCCTCCACTTT. Amino acids: CASSPHYRANSPLHF.

The V gene is TRBV7-3, the J gene TRBJ1-2, with D hard to call. Trimming stripped 1 base from V and 6 bases from J, with 12 bases between. Germline V gives CDR1 SGHTA, CDR2 FQGTGA. The CDR3 has 14 residues. The CDR3 spells CASSLNGRFDGYTF. The CDR3 DNA follows: TGTGCCAGCAGCTTAAATGGCCGTTTCGATGGCTACACCTTC.

There are a few counts of this clone. This chain joins TRBV4-2 and TRBJ2-7, with 8 bases that match TRBD1. The CDR3 runs 16 residues. Trimming took 3 bases from V and 2 from J; bases not matched to a gene: 9. In germline, CDR1 is LGHNA, CDR2 YNFKEQ. DNA of the CDR3: TGTGCCAGCAGCCAGGATATGGGACAGGCCGCCTACGAGCAGTACTTC. It codes for CASSQDMGQAAYEQYF.

The rearrangement joins TRBV7-9 to TRBJ1-1; tentatively, D is TRBD1 (5 bases). V lost 3 bases to trimming and J lost 5 bases, with 10 bases between them. Germline CDR1 is SEHNR and CDR2 is FQNEAQ (reference sequence). The CDR3 length is 13 residues. This CDR3 reads CASSFSGTTEAFF. The CDR3 nucleotides read TGTGCCAGCAGCTTCTCCGGGACGACTGAAGCTTTCTTT.

This clone was observed a few times. The chain links TRBV27 to TRBJ2-6; 7 bases are a match to TRBD1. CDR1 is MNHEY and CDR2 is SMNVEV in the germline V gene (reference sequence). Losses at the gene ends were 6 bases for V and 4 bases for J; bases not matched to a gene: 6. CDR3 size: 15 residues. For the CDR3, the DNA is TGTGCCAGCAGCGTAGGGGGCCCGGGGGCCAACGTCCTGACTTTC. This codes for CASSVGGPGANVLTF.

This sequence joins TRBV10-3 and TRBJ2-3; no clear D. The V gene lost 4 bases and the J gene lost 6 bases, with 14 bases spanning the gap. CDR1 ENHRY and CDR2 SYGVKD come from the germline V gene. The CDR3 sequence is 14 residues long. CDR3 nucleotides: TGTGCCATCAGTGCTCTGAGCAGGCTTGATACGCAGTATTTT. It specifies CAISALSRLDTQYF.

The chain couples TRBV11-1 to TRBJ2-1, with 8 bases lining up with TRBD2. The ends lost 5 bases at V and 1 base at J; junction bases unmatched: 7. Germline CDR1 is SGHAT and CDR2 is FQDESV (reference sequence). CDR3 length equals 16 residues. CDR3 sequence (DNA): TGTGCCAGCAGCCCCCGGGGGGGCCTATCCTACAATGAGCAGTTCTTC. It translates to CASSPRGGLSYNEQFF. The full variable domain, with the rest looked up from reference TRBV11-1 and TRBJ2-1, is EAEVAQSPRYKITEKSQAVAFWCDPISGHATLYWYRQILGQGPELLVQFQDESVVDDSQLPKDRFSAERLKGVDSTLKIQPAELGDSAMYLCASSPRGGLSYNEQFFGPGTRLTVL.

The chain carries TRBV6-6 and TRBJ2-6; weak D call: TRBD1 (6 bases). The CDR3 runs 16 residues. Trimming took 6 bases from V and 0 from J, leaving 12 bases between them. Germline V gene lookup returns CDR1 MNHNY and CDR2 SVGAGI (reference sequence). The CDR3 nucleotides read TGTGCCAGCAGGTCAAGGGGGTCCTCTGGGGCCAACGTCCTGACTTTC. It is translated as CASRSRGSSGANVLTF.

This clone was observed a few times. This chain connects TRBV28 to TRBJ1-6, with a weak D call TRBD1 (6 bases). The V gene lost 6 bases and the J gene lost 9 bases, with 15 bases spanning the gap. Germline CDR1 MDHEN, CDR2 SYDVKM. This CDR3 has 14 residues. The CDR3 DNA sequence: TGTGCCAGCAGGGGGGGACACTATGGTTCACCCCTCCACTTT. The encoded protein is CASRGGHYGSPLHF. The variable domain in full, with the rest retrieved from reference TRBV28 and TRBJ1-6, is DVKVTQSSRYLVKRTGEKVFLECVQDMDHENMFWYRQDPGLGLRLIYFSYDVKMKEKGDIPEGYSVSREKKERFSLILESASTNQTSMYLCASRGGHYGSPLHFGNGTRLTVT.

The table lists this clone with a few counts. V and J are TRBV5-1 and TRBJ1-1; D may be TRBD1 (5 bases). CDR1 and CDR2 from the germline V gene are SGHRS and YFSETQ. CDR3 length equals 14 residues. Between the trimmed V and J ends, which lost 4 bases and 3 bases, there was a span of 13 bases. CDR3 in DNA: TGCGCCAGCAGCATGCTTGGGGGGGACACTGAAGCTTTCTTT. Translation gives CASSMLGGDTEAFF.

The chain is built from TRBV6-5 and TRBJ1-5, with 7 positions matching TRBD1. There are 14 residues in the CDR3. V lost 6 bases to trimming and J lost 1 base; unmatched junction nucleotides: 3. Germline assignment: CDR1 MNHEY and CDR2 SVGAGI. Written as DNA, the CDR3 is TGTGCCAGCAGCTACAGGGGAAGCAATCAGCCCCAGCATTTT. It translates to CASSYRGSNQPQHF.

The chain employs TRBV29-1 and TRBJ2-2; D is possibly TRBD1 (5 bases). Trimming removed 4 bases at V and 6 bases at J, with 9 bases between. Per the germline V gene, CDR1 is SQVTM and CDR2 is ANQGSEA. The CDR3 has 12 amino acids. This chain's CDR3 is CSVGQGSGELFF. In nucleotides, the CDR3 is TGCAGCGTTGGCCAGGGTTCCGGGGAGCTGTTTTTT.

J is TRBJ1-1 and V is TRBV2; no firm D call. V lost 1 base, J lost 10 bases, and 7 bases lay in between. The germline CDR1 and CDR2 sequences are SNHLY and FYNNEI. This CDR3 has 11 amino acids. The CDR3 is CASSEGVSAFF. DNA for the CDR3: TGTGCCAGCAGTGAAGGGGTCTCAGCTTTCTTT.

This chain connects TRBV7-6 to TRBJ1-1; TRBD1 aligns across 7 bases. V shed 5 bases, J shed 0 bases, and the junction held 9 bases outside the gene matches. The CDR3 length is 16 residues. CDR1 and CDR2 from the germline V gene are SGHVS and FNYEAQ. The CDR3 spells CASSRGQRPMNTEAFF. CDR3 nucleotide sequence: TGTGCCAGCAGCCGGGGACAGCGCCCTATGAACACTGAAGCTTTCTTT.

The table lists this clone with a few counts. The rearrangement uses TRBV5-6 and TRBJ2-2, with TRBD1 matching over 8 bases. The V and J ends lost 4 bases and 4 bases, in that order; junction bases with no gene match: 3. Germline assignment: CDR1 SGHDT and CDR2 YYEEEE. The CDR3 loop spans 14 amino acids. The CDR3 spells CASSRTGITGELFF. The CDR3, as DNA: TGTGCCAGCAGCAGGACAGGGATCACCGGGGAGCTGTTTTTT.

This clone was counted a few times. The chain employs TRBV19 and TRBJ2-7; D ambiguous. V was pared by 1 base and J by 4 bases, with 8 bases between. CDR3 length equals 13 residues. CDR1 is LNHDA and CDR2 is SQIVND in the germline V gene (reference sequence). Here the CDR3 reads CASSIAPEYEQYF. The CDR3 region has the DNA TGTGCCAGTAGTATAGCCCCAGAATACGAGCAGTACTTC. The whole variable domain, remainder taken from reference TRBV19 and TRBJ2-7, is DGGITQSPKYLFRKEGQNVTLSCEQNLNHDAMYWYRQDPGQGLRLIYYSQIVNDFQKGDIAEGYSVSREKKESFPLTVTSAQKNPTAFYLCASSIAPEYEQYFGPGTRLTVT.

Only a few counts were recorded for this clone. The V and J genes are TRBV5-1 and TRBJ2-5, with a tentative D call TRBD2 (6 bases). The CDR3 sequence is 15 residues long. V was trimmed by 3 bases and J by 5 bases, leaving 17 bases between them. Germline V gene sequence: CDR1 SGHRS, CDR2 YFSETQ. CDR3 sequence reads: CASSSFLSGEETQYF. Here the CDR3 DNA reads TGCGCCAGCAGCTCATTCTTATCGGGAGAGGAGACCCAGTACTTC.

The chain couples TRBV5-8 to TRBJ2-3; D assignment may be TRBD1 or TRBD2 (5 bases each). CDR3 size: 14 residues. CDR1 is SGHTS and CDR2 is YDEGEE in the germline V gene. V lost 2 bases, J lost 5 bases, and 12 bases lay in between. CDR3 region: CASSFGTARDTQYF. CDR3 sequence (DNA): TGTGCCAGCAGCTTTGGGACGGCTCGAGATACGCAGTATTTT.

This clone occurred once. V gene TRBV2 combines with J gene TRBJ1-4, with 10 bases identical to TRBD1. Trimming cost V 7 bases and J 7 bases; bases outside gene matches: 6. CDR1 is SNHLY and CDR2 is FYNNEI in the germline V gene. This CDR3 spans 14 amino acids. DNA for the CDR3: TGTGCCAGCACACGGGACAGGGGCACTGAAAAACTGTTTTTT. This codes for CASTRDRGTEKLFF.

The chain is built from TRBV7-3 and TRBJ2-1; possibly TRBD1 or TRBD2 for D (5 bases each). The CDR3 contains 15 residues. The germline gives CDR1 SGHTA, CDR2 FQGTGA. V dropped 3 bases and J dropped 8 bases, with 17 bases sitting between them. CDR3 in DNA: TGTGCCAGCAGCTTGAGCGGAGACAGCGTCCATGAGCAGTTCTTC. This gives the protein CASSLSGDSVHEQFF.

This chain connects TRBV5-1 to TRBJ2-7; no reliable D call. Germline CDR1 is SGHRS and CDR2 is YFSETQ. The CDR3 consists of 14 residues. Trimming shortened V by 4 bases and J by 0 bases, and 11 bases separated the two germline ends. The CDR3 DNA follows: TGCGCCAGCAGCCCGGACGGTTACTCCTACGAGCAGTACTTC. Translating gives CASSPDGYSYEQYF. The whole variable domain, remainder taken from reference TRBV5-1 and TRBJ2-7, is KAGVTQTPRYLIKTRGQQVTLSCSPISGHRSVSWYQQTPGQGLQFLFEYFSETQRNKGNFPGRFSGRQFSNSRSEMNVSTLELGDSALYLCASSPDGYSYEQYFGPGTRLTVT.

In its sample, this clone was seen a few times. The V call is TRBV2, the J call TRBJ1-2; tentative D call: TRBD1 (6 bases). The CDR3 totals 14 residues. V shed 5 bases and J shed 7 bases, with 17 bases lying between them. CDR1 and CDR2 from the germline V gene are SNHLY and FYNNEI. CDR3 coding DNA: TGTGCCAGCAGTTCGTCCGGGGGCCTCTCTGGCTACACCTTC. It codes for CASSSSGGLSGYTF.